This T cell receptor beta chain stems from a study of metastatic and nonmetastatic thyroid tumors (dated by TCRdb to 2018 to 2021). In the study overall: Repertoires were compared across peripheral blood and tumor or nodule tissue samples from malignant and benign thyroid patients.

Overall study results and their limits: In both blood and tumor samples, TCR beta diversity was reported to be significantly higher in malignant tumors than in benign nodules.

The library was obtained by PCR. The data were produced on an Illumina HiSeq 4000. High-throughput sequencing was used to profile the CDR3 region of the TCR beta-chain in every patient. In the source study's methods: A classifier to discriminate distant-metastatic papillary thyroid cancer patients was built from CDR3 differences across clinicopathological groups. The Shannon index was used to measure repertoire diversity, and the Morisita-Horn index was used to measure how similar tumor and blood repertoires were. Starting from the raw public reads, TCRdb applied fastp trimming at Q25, assembled clones with MiXCR and retained in-frame beta chains. The authors' filters were not applied to this entry. For this sample the table gives roughly 40,000 clones, of which 9.5% to 13% were detected only once. Jointly, the top ten make up roughly 10% of the sample. Before undergoing thyroid surgery, none of the patients had been given any kind of treatment. Using T-cell receptor beta sequencing, the study looked back at clinical samples from patients collected from the early 2010s to the late 2010s.

The CDR3 holds 15 amino acids from the cysteine to the phenylalanine. CDR3 DNA only is kept here, 45 bases in frame from base 1. After removal of 3 bases from V and 0 bases from J, the junction retains 5 bases not matched to a gene. According to the germline V gene, CDR1 reads SQVTM and CDR2 reads ANQGSEA. The sample holds many counts of this clone. There is no known antigen for this receptor. Per-base qualities were not stored, and no clone one base away is much larger. Sequenced: blood. Recombination connected TRBV29-1 to TRBJ2-7, with 10 junctional bases fitting TRBD2. This receptor was obtained from a male donor with papillary thyroid cancer or a benign thyroid nodule (not recorded which). Some clones in this sample may be carry-over from other donors' samples. The CDR3 here reads CSVEDGTSASYEQYF. The nucleotide sequence reads as follows: TGCAGCGTTGAGGATGGGACTAGCGCCTCCTACGAGCAGTACTTC.